One and the same sample provided the 9 T cell receptor beta chains below, sequenced in a study of shared clonotypes between healthy human individuals. Naivety among CD8 cells was defined by CD45RO negativity and positive CCR7 selection, thereby excluding terminally differentiated effector memory CD45RA+ cells. Generated by immunoSEQ multiplex PCR, the TCRdb table keeps only in-frame clones and is missing some. Of about 600,000 clones listed, roughly 98% were seen once; the top ten hold approximately 0.3%. The specimen sequenced was naive CD8+ T cells sorted from blood. The receptors originated from a man aged 30 to 39 in good health.

This clone was detected once. The rearrangement joins TRBV5-4 to TRBJ2-1, with TRBD2 matching 8 bases. The CDR3 is 15 residues long. The germline V gene encodes CDR1 SGHNT and CDR2 YYREEE (reference sequence). The V gene end was trimmed by 2 bases and the J gene end by 3 bases; junction bases not matched to a gene: 4. This CDR3 reads CASSFGTRDYNEQFF. CDR3 DNA sequence: TGTGCCAGCAGCTTCGGGACTAGGGACTACAATGAGCAGTTCTTC.

This chain uses TRBV9 with TRBJ2-1; the match to TRBD2 covers 7 bases. Trimming at V came to 2 bases and at J to 7 bases, leaving 9 bases not matched to a gene. The germline V gene encodes CDR1 SGDLS and CDR2 YYNGEE. This CDR3 comprises 15 residues. The CDR3 is CASSVLTGRDNEQFF. Written as DNA, the CDR3 is TGTGCCAGCAGCGTCCTCACGGGGAGGGATAATGAGCAGTTCTTC.

The V call is TRBV7-8, the J call TRBJ2-7; the match to TRBD2 covers 14 bases. Per the germline V gene, CDR1 is SGHVS and CDR2 is FQNEAQ. The CDR3 sequence is 18 residues long. V shed 3 bases and J 0 bases; nucleotides not matched to a gene: 7. CDR3 sequence (DNA): TGTGCCAGCAGCTTTCGGACTAGCGGGAGGCTATACTCCTACGAGCAGTACTTC. Its translation is CASSFRTSGRLYSYEQYF.

The chain has TRBV7-9 and TRBJ2-7; D remains unclear. The CDR3 is 12 residues long. Germline V lookup: CDR1 SEHNR, CDR2 FQNEAQ (reference sequence). V was shortened by 5 bases and J by 3 bases, with 8 bases between the two germline ends. DNA of the CDR3: TGTGCCAGCAGCCTAACATTCTACGAGCAGTACTTC. It codes for CASSLTFYEQYF.

The chain is built from TRBV27 and TRBJ2-3; no definite D call. V was trimmed by 8 bases and J by 8 bases, leaving 11 bases between them. The CDR3 extends over 11 amino acids. Germline CDR1 and CDR2: MNHEY and SMNVEV (reference sequence). CDR3 protein: CASADLGTQYF. CDR3 nucleotides: TGTGCCAGCGCAGATTTGGGTACGCAGTATTTT.

Concerning this clone: This specimen includes other DNA sequences encoding the same CDR3. The V and J genes are TRBV29-1 and TRBJ2-2; D may be TRBD2 (6 bases). V shed 4 bases and J shed 3 bases, with 12 bases lying between them. The length of the CDR3 is 14 residues. Per the germline V gene, CDR1 is SQVTM and CDR2 is ANQGSEA. CDR3 sequence (DNA): TGCAGCGTTGGGGGTGGGAGGTACACCGGGGAGCTGTTTTTT. Translating gives CSVGGGRYTGELFF.

V and J are TRBV28 and TRBJ1-5; D unclear. The CDR3 sequence is 15 residues long. Germline loops: CDR1 MDHEN, CDR2 SYDVKM. V was clipped by 3 bases and J by 2 bases, with 11 bases between them. The CDR3 sequence: CASSLRGGGNQPQHF. DNA of the CDR3: TGTGCCAGCAGTTTGCGGGGTGGCGGCAATCAGCCCCAGCATTTT.

The chain links TRBV5-1 to TRBJ2-7; 10 bases are a match to TRBD2. This CDR3 has 14 amino acids. Germline CDR1 and CDR2: SGHRS and YFSETQ. Trimming at V came to 4 bases and at J to 2 bases, leaving 3 bases not matched to a gene. CDR3: CASSAAGGAYEQYF. The CDR3 DNA reads TGCGCCAGCAGCGCAGCGGGAGGGGCCTACGAGCAGTACTTC.

The gene calls are TRBV29-1 and TRBJ2-1; perhaps D is TRBD1 or TRBD2 (5 bases each). Germline lookup yields CDR1 SQVTM and CDR2 ANQGSEA. Trimming stripped 7 bases from V and 0 bases from J, with 13 bases between. The CDR3 length is 14 residues. CDR3 nucleotides: TGCAGCGGATCAGGGACGGACTCCTACAATGAGCAGTTCTTC. This translates into CSGSGTDSYNEQFF.